The entry below gives a single TCR beta chain sequence along with its context. The entry originates in a study of T cell responses to AZD1222 COVID-19 vaccine. Some clones are missing from TCRdb's copy, which holds only in-frame ones; the method was immunoSEQ multiplex PCR. The repertoire holds 130,000 or so clones, with about 91% as singletons. The CDR3 totals 13 residues. V was pared by 3 bases and J by 6 bases, with 10 bases between. The germline V gene encodes CDR1 LNHDA and CDR2 SQIVND (reference sequence). The chain recombines TRBV19 with TRBJ2-3; D not resolved. Sample: peripheral blood, taken 28 days after the second AZD1222 dose. The sequence derives from an adult who received the AZD1222 COVID-19 vaccine. As DNA, the CDR3 is TGTGCCAGTAGTATTAAGCTCTACGATACGCAGTATTTT. It yields the protein CASSIKLYDTQYF.